The present entry profiles one T cell receptor beta chain with its context. TCRdb processed the 5' RACE reads anew with MiXCR; each CDR3 protein has one entry. Of roughly 490,000 distinct CDR3 sequences in the sample, 13% to 15% are singletons; the top ten hold more than 0.8%. The CDR3 has 18 amino acids. The germline CDR1 and CDR2 sequences are SGHDT and YYEEEE. Trimming stripped 1 base from V and 4 bases from J, with 21 bases between. These data come from a study of identical twins. This same sample was also part of a study on yellow fever vaccine responses in identical twins.

Source material: CD4+ T cells sorted from blood. The sequence came from a woman aged 18-30 years in good health. The chain links TRBV5-6 to TRBJ1-5; possibly TRBD1 for D (5 bases). The CDR3 coding sequence is TGTGCCAGCAGCTTGTCACGGGGCGTTACGGGACGGAATCAGCCCCAGCATTTT. Its translation: CASSLSRGVTGRNQPQHF.